A single sample gave rise to the 30 T cell receptor beta chains below, sequenced in a study of T cells in Graves' hyperthyroidism and ophthalmopathy. Amplification yielded TCR beta CDR3 regions, with RNA transcripts as the source. The HTBI primer set drove a first-round RT-PCR of the TCR CDR3. TCRdb recomputed calls from the multiplex PCR reads with MiXCR, one row per CDR3 protein. The table lists 350,000 to 400,000 distinct CDR3 sequences, about 20% of them singletons. The sequencing input was blood. All receptors derive from a woman aged 18 to 35 with Graves' hyperthyroidism.

The J gene is TRBJ1-3, the V gene TRBV24-1; D gene unclear. Trimming took 9 bases from V and 0 from J, leaving 14 bases between them. This CDR3 is 15 amino acids long. Germline V gene sequence: CDR1 KGHDR, CDR2 SFDVKD. CDR3 loop: CATFYSACSGNTIYF. DNA of the CDR3: TGTGCCACCTTCTACAGCGCCTGCTCTGGAAACACCATATATTTT.

This clonotype was picked up a small number of times. V is TRBV6-1 and J is TRBJ2-5; no definite D call. Germline CDR1 MNHNS, CDR2 SASEGT. Trimming took off 4 bases at V and 5 bases at J, with 14 bases between the two ends. The CDR3 consists of 14 residues. CDR3 loop: CASSAGDRRETQYF. CDR3 in DNA: TGTGCCAGCAGTGCCGGCGACCGACGGGAGACCCAGTACTTC.

Comment on this clonotype: A read error may account for a junction end that differs from germline. J is TRBJ2-2 and V is TRBV7-7; a possible D gene is TRBD2 (5 bases). The CDR3 has 14 amino acids. Germline CDR1 reads SSHAT; CDR2 reads FNYEAQ (reference sequence). CDR3 in amino acids: CASSLAPGTGELFF. The CDR3 region has the DNA TGTGCTAGCAGCTTAGCGCCGGGGACCGGGGAGCTGTTTTTT.

The chain joins TRBV2 to TRBJ2-1; D is perhaps TRBD2 (5 bases). CDR1 is SNHLY, CDR2 FYNNEI, per germline. Trimming removed 5 bases from V and 0 bases from J, with 14 bases in between. This CDR3 contains 16 residues. The CDR3 here is CASSSSARGSYNEQFF. CDR3 nucleotide sequence: TGTGCCAGCAGTTCCTCAGCTCGGGGCTCCTACAATGAGCAGTTCTTC.

At least ten counts were recorded for this clonotype. The J gene is TRBJ1-5, the V gene TRBV12-3 or TRBV12-4; D call uncertain. Deletions cut 3 bases from V and 7 bases from J, with 16 bases between. CDR3 length: 15 amino acids. The CDR3 nucleotides are TGTGCCAGCAGTTTTGGGCTAAGGGTTGGACAGCCCCAGCATTTT. This gives the protein CASSFGLRVGQPQHF.

This clonotype has a count of ten or more. The chain carries TRBV7-9 and TRBJ1-1; TRBD1 matches at 8 bases. The V gene's germline CDR1 is SEHNR and CDR2 FQNEAQ (reference sequence). The CDR3 sequence is 11 residues long. V lost 5 bases, J lost 10 bases, and 3 bases stayed unmatched. The CDR3 sequence: CASSPDRGAFF. Here the CDR3 DNA reads TGTGCCAGCAGCCCAGACAGGGGAGCTTTCTTT. The full variable domain, rest sourced from reference TRBV7-9 and TRBJ1-1, is DTGVSQNPRHKITKRGQNVTFRCDPISEHNRLYWYRQTLGQGPEFLTYFQNEAQLEKSRLLSDRFSAERPKGSFSTLEIQRTEQGDSAMYLCASSPDRGAFFGQGTRLTVV.

About this clonotype itself: One base away lies a much larger clone, so this may be a sequencing read error. Since the CDR3 does not end with the conserved phenylalanine or tryptophan, this likely comes from a read error. The rearrangement links TRBV13 to TRBJ1-1, with a tentative D call TRBD1 (5 bases). V lost 2 bases, J lost 4 bases, and 8 bases lay in between. This CDR3 has 13 residues. From germline, CDR1 is PRHDT and CDR2 FYEKMQ (reference sequence). This chain's CDR3 is CASSLPGGTEAFV. CDR3 DNA sequence: TGTGCCAGCAGCTTACCGGGGGGCACTGAAGCTTTCGTT.

This clonotype was counted many times. In DNA form, the CDR3 reads TGTGCCCAAGGGCAGGCGAACACTGAAGCTTTCTTT. Encoded protein: CAQGQANTEAFF. The V and J genes are TRBV30 and TRBJ1-1, with D unresolved. V lost 8 bases, J lost 1 base, and 11 bases lay in between. This CDR3 is 12 amino acids long. The V gene's germline CDR1 is GTSNPN and CDR2 SVGIG (reference sequence).

This clonotype appeared many times. The chain is built from TRBV28 and TRBJ2-7, with D unresolved. Trimming pared 3 bases from V and 2 bases from J, leaving 8 bases between. CDR3 size: 13 residues. Germline-derived CDR1 and CDR2 are MDHEN and SYDVKM. The CDR3, as DNA: TGTGCCAGCAGTTTTGTAACTACCTACGAGCAGTACTTC. It codes for CASSFVTTYEQYF. The whole variable domain, filled in from reference TRBV28 and TRBJ2-7, reads DVKVTQSSRYLVKRTGEKVFLECVQDMDHENMFWYRQDPGLGLRLIYFSYDVKMKEKGDIPEGYSVSREKKERFSLILESASTNQTSMYLCASSFVTTYEQYFGPGTRLTVT.

This clonotype has a count of ten or more. This chain joins TRBV11-2 and TRBJ1-2, with a tentative D call TRBD1 (6 bases). Germline lookup yields CDR1 SGHAT and CDR2 FQNNGV. The CDR3 has 14 amino acids. Between the trimmed V and J ends, which lost 3 bases and 8 bases, there was a span of 16 bases. The DNA of the CDR3 is TGTGCCAGCAGCTTCCTCAGGGGAAGTCGAGGCTACACCTTC. Its protein product is CASSFLRGSRGYTF.

The V call is TRBV12-3 or TRBV12-4, the J call TRBJ1-5, with 7 bases fitting TRBD1. The CDR3 runs to 14 residues. J lost 4 bases, V lost 3 bases, and 3 bases had no gene match. This chain's CDR3 is CASSLTGKNQPQHF. For the CDR3, the DNA is TGTGCCAGCAGTTTGACAGGGAAAAATCAGCCCCAGCATTTT.

This clonotype was seen ten or more times. The rearrangement uses TRBV2 and TRBJ1-5; D gene uncertain. Germline CDR1 and CDR2: SNHLY and FYNNEI. There are 13 residues in the CDR3. The germline V and J ends were trimmed by 4 bases and 6 bases, with 10 bases remaining between them. The CDR3 loop reads CASSARVGQPQHF. The CDR3 DNA sequence: TGTGCCAGCAGTGCTAGGGTTGGTCAGCCCCAGCATTTT.

In this sample, this clonotype turned up many times. The rearrangement links TRBV30 to TRBJ2-2, with D perhaps matching TRBD2 (6 bases). Germline CDR1 and CDR2: GTSNPN and SVGIG (reference sequence). CDR3 length equals 14 residues. V lost 2 bases and J 3 bases, leaving 10 bases between the germline ends. CDR3 loop: CAWSSGEDTGELFF. The CDR3 region has the DNA TGTGCCTGGAGTTCGGGGGAGGACACCGGGGAGCTGTTTTTT.

Ten or more counts support this clonotype. V gene TRBV28 combines with J gene TRBJ2-7; 7 bases match TRBD1. Trimming removed 5 bases from V and 3 bases from J; junction bases left unmatched: 7. The CDR3 loop spans 14 amino acids. Germline CDR1 is MDHEN and CDR2 is SYDVKM. The CDR3 region has the DNA TGTGCCAGCAGTCCCGGGACAGCGCTCTACGAGCAGTACTTC. Protein product: CASSPGTALYEQYF.

In regard to this clonotype: The conserved phenylalanine or tryptophan normally closing the CDR3 is absent here, so this likely arose from a read error. The V call is TRBV27, the J call TRBJ2-5, with 11 nucleotides matching TRBD2. The CDR3 has 16 residues. CDR1 is MNHEY, CDR2 SMNVEV, per germline (reference sequence). CDR3 residues: CVSSLYMTSGEETQYV. The CDR3 region has the DNA TGTGTCAGCAGTTTATACATGACTAGCGGGGAAGAGACCCAGTACGTC.

This clonotype was detected only a few times. The V and J genes are TRBV6-2 or TRBV6-3 and TRBJ2-7; 13 bases align to TRBD2. The V segment lost 6 bases and the J segment 4 bases; nucleotides outside the gene matches: 6. Germline CDR1 and CDR2: MNHEY and SVGEGT. This CDR3 contains 15 residues. CDR3 coding DNA: TGTGCCAGCAGGACTAGCGGGGGGAAGCTTTACGAGCAGTACTTC. Protein sequence: CASRTSGGKLYEQYF.

The table lists this clonotype with many counts. J is TRBJ1-3 and V is TRBV2, with D maybe TRBD1 (6 bases). With 0 bases removed from V and 9 bases from J, the gap between germline ends came to 15 bases. From germline, CDR1 is SNHLY and CDR2 FYNNEI. The length of the CDR3 is 15 residues. The CDR3: CASSEAETGRGTIYF. The CDR3 DNA reads TGTGCCAGCAGTGAAGCGGAAACAGGGCGTGGCACCATATATTTT.

This clonotype was counted ten times or more. This chain uses TRBV3-1 with TRBJ1-2; D may be TRBD1 (5 bases). Looked up from germline, CDR1 is LGHDT and CDR2 is YNNKEL (reference sequence). The V end lost 6 bases, the J end lost 4 bases, and 15 bases lay between the germline ends. This CDR3 has 14 residues. The CDR3 coding sequence is TGTGCCAGCAGTCTGGTCAAGGACACCTATGGCTACACCTTC. Protein product: CASSLVKDTYGYTF.

The CDR3 nucleotides are TGTGCCAGCGATGATGACAGGGAAGCCAATCAGCCCCAGCATTTT. Amino acids: CASDDDREANQPQHF. This chain joins TRBV28 and TRBJ1-5; 7 nucleotides align to TRBD1. CDR3 length equals 15 residues. Germline CDR1 MDHEN, CDR2 SYDVKM. V gave up 8 bases and J gave up 3 bases; unmatched junction bases: 10.

This clonotype was counted between two and nine times. A much larger clonotype is one base distant, so this may be a read error. The chain carries TRBV6-1 and TRBJ2-5; 8 bases are a match to TRBD2. CDR1 MNHNS and CDR2 SASEGT come from the germline V gene. This CDR3 is built from 13 residues. This chain's CDR3 is CASSVSGKEAQYF. In nucleotides, the CDR3 is TGTGCCAGCAGTGTTAGCGGGAAAGAGGCCCAGTACTTC.

The CDR3 coding sequence is TGTGCCAGCAGTTACGGCAGGCCCCAGGTTACCAATCAGCCCCAGCATTTT. As protein: CASSYGRPQVTNQPQHF. V and J are TRBV6-5 and TRBJ1-5; D gene ambiguous. Germline V gene lookup returns CDR1 MNHEY and CDR2 SVGAGI. The CDR3 is 17 amino acids. V shed 2 bases and J shed 3 bases, with 17 bases lying between them.

The rearrangement links TRBV13 to TRBJ2-6; 7 nucleotides line up with TRBD1. CDR1 PRHDT and CDR2 FYEKMQ come from the germline V gene (reference sequence). The junction had 9 bases not matched to a gene; V was cut back by 7 bases and J by 6 bases. The CDR3 consists of 15 residues. The CDR3: CASTADRDVANVLTF. As DNA, the CDR3 is TGTGCCAGCACCGCCGACAGGGACGTGGCCAACGTCCTGACTTTC.

The chain recombines TRBV20-1 with TRBJ2-7, with 8 positions matching TRBD2. Germline V lookup: CDR1 DFQATT, CDR2 SNEGSKA (reference sequence). The trim removed 4 bases at V and 4 bases at J, leaving 12 bases unmatched. CDR3 length: 15 residues. DNA for the CDR3: TGCAGTGCTAAGTGGGGGAGCGGGAGTACGTACGAGCAGTACTTC. The encoded protein is CSAKWGSGSTYEQYF.

This clonotype was seen many times. The chain is built from TRBV6-1 and TRBJ1-2; D is unclear. The CDR3 extends over 16 amino acids. V was pared by 6 bases and J by 2 bases, with 19 bases between. From germline, CDR1 is MNHNS and CDR2 SASEGT. The CDR3 DNA is TGTGCCAGCAGGAAGGGCAGCGGGGAGGAAAACTATGGCTACACCTTC. It encodes CASRKGSGEENYGYTF.

This clonotype has at least ten counts. The V gene is TRBV2, the J gene TRBJ2-2; D not certain. CDR1 SNHLY and CDR2 FYNNEI come from the germline V gene. The CDR3 runs 15 residues. Trimming shortened V by 4 bases and J by 7 bases, and 16 bases separated the two germline ends. Here the CDR3 reads CASSVGVRPGGELFF. The CDR3 DNA reads as TGTGCCAGCAGTGTGGGCGTAAGGCCTGGCGGGGAGCTGTTTTTT.

At least ten counts were recorded for this clonotype. The chain has TRBV18 and TRBJ2-5; 8 bases map to TRBD2. The CDR3 is made up of 13 amino acids. V shed 8 bases and J 1 base; nucleotides not matched to a gene: 3. The germline gives CDR1 KGHSH, CDR2 LQKENI. CDR3 amino acids: CASREGLQETQYF. In DNA form, the CDR3 reads TGTGCCAGCCGGGAGGGGCTCCAAGAGACCCAGTACTTC. Complete variable domain (other parts from reference TRBV18 and TRBJ2-5): NAGVMQNPRHLVRRRGQEARLRCSPMKGHSHVYWYRQLPEEGLKFMVYLQKENIIDESGMPKERFSAEFPKEGPSILRIQQVVRGDSAAYFCASREGLQETQYFGPGTRLLVL.

This clonotype has at least ten counts. Just one base apart from a much larger clone, this may be a read error. V gene TRBV5-1 combines with J gene TRBJ1-1, with D perhaps TRBD1 (5 bases). This CDR3 contains 16 residues. CDR1 and CDR2 (germline): SGHRS, YFSETQ. The chain's CDR3 is CASGLNGGLANTEAFF. The CDR3 region has the DNA TGCGCCAGCGGCTTGAATGGGGGGTTAGCGAACACTGAAGCTTTCTTT.

As for this clonotype: The junction departs from germline at one end; a sequencing error may be responsible. The V gene is TRBV12-3 or TRBV12-4, the J gene TRBJ2-4; the match to TRBD1 covers 9 bases. The CDR3 runs 15 residues. CDR3 region: CASRGQGRAKNIKYF. In DNA, the CDR3 is TGTGCCAGCAGGGGACAGGGACGAGCCAAAAACATTAAGTACTTC.

To note about this clonotype: No conserved phenylalanine or tryptophan ends this CDR3, so it is likely a read error. V usage is TRBV11-2 and J usage is TRBJ2-7; 10 positions agree with TRBD1. The germline V gene encodes CDR1 SGHAT and CDR2 FQNNGV. This CDR3 region has 16 residues. V lost 5 bases and J lost 0; bases outside the gene matches: 7. The CDR3 DNA reads TGTGCCAGCAGCCCCGGGACAGGGGCGCTCTCCTACGAGCAGTACTAC. Translating it yields CASSPGTGALSYEQYY.

This clonotype was seen at least ten times. The chain employs TRBV28 and TRBJ1-5, with a possible D match to TRBD1 (5 bases). The CDR3 extends over 15 amino acids. The germline V and J ends were trimmed by 7 bases and 6 bases, with 19 bases remaining between them. Germline-derived CDR1 and CDR2 are MDHEN and SYDVKM. CDR3 sequence (DNA): TGTGCCAGCATCCCTTCCCCAGGGTTAGGTCAGCCCCAGCATTTT. It encodes CASIPSPGLGQPQHF.